The 28 T cell receptor beta chains below all came from one sample that was sequenced in a study of blood T cell repertoires in COVID-19. Clones were read by immunoSEQ multiplex PCR, and TCRdb kept only the in-frame ones, dropping some. This table has 490,000 or so clones, more than 75% appearing once. Sequencing was carried out using PBMCs or T cells enriched from blood (not recorded which). The receptors here all came from a woman in her forties who had recovered from COVID-19.

The V call is TRBV5-1, the J call TRBJ2-1; 10 bases fit TRBD2. The germline gives CDR1 SGHRS, CDR2 YFSETQ. The CDR3 runs 15 residues. V dropped 0 bases and J dropped 13; count of bases not matched to a gene: 10. The CDR3 nucleotides read TGCGCCAGCAGCTTGGCGCTAGCGGGAGACCCGCCCCAGTTCTTC. Translating gives CASSLALAGDPPQFF.

The chain carries TRBV2 and TRBJ1-1; D perhaps matches TRBD1 (5 bases). Germline-derived CDR1 and CDR2 are SNHLY and FYNNEI. V gave up 6 bases and J gave up 6 bases, with 17 bases separating them. This CDR3 region has 14 residues. The CDR3 nucleotides are TGTGCCAGCAGGAGGGTGGGCGGGGGAGCTGAAGCTTTCTTT. Translating it yields CASRRVGGGAEAFF.

J is TRBJ1-2 and V is TRBV2, with a weak D call TRBD1 (5 bases). Germline-derived CDR1 and CDR2 are SNHLY and FYNNEI. Trimming shortened V by 1 base and J by 0 bases, and 12 bases separated the two germline ends. The CDR3 has 16 amino acids. CDR3 loop: CASSEDAGLANYGYTF. The CDR3 DNA is TGTGCCAGCAGTGAAGATGCAGGGCTAGCTAACTATGGCTACACCTTC.

This clone was observed a single time. J is TRBJ1-1 and V is TRBV5-4; no firm D call. V lost 3 bases and J 1 base, leaving 13 bases between the germline ends. The germline CDR1 and CDR2 sequences are SGHNT and YYREEE (reference sequence). The CDR3 has 15 amino acids. The DNA for the CDR3 is TGTGCCAGCAGCTCGTATTATCACTCGAACACTGAAGCTTTCTTT. Amino acids: CASSSYYHSNTEAFF.

This clone was detected once. The chain is built from TRBV6-1 and TRBJ1-5, with D possibly being TRBD1 (6 bases). Trimming stripped 2 bases from V and 6 bases from J, with 14 bases between. The germline gives CDR1 MNHNS, CDR2 SASEGT. The CDR3 is 15 residues long. This chain's CDR3 is CASSEPYREIQPQHF. CDR3 bases: TGTGCCAGCAGTGAACCGTACAGGGAAATTCAGCCCCAGCATTTT.

The chain joins TRBV4-3 to TRBJ1-5; tentative D call: TRBD1 (6 bases). Per germline, CDR1 LGHNA and CDR2 YSLEER. The CDR3 loop spans 15 amino acids. V lost 1 base and J 4 bases, leaving 11 bases between the germline ends. CDR3 in DNA: TGCGCCAGCAGCCAAGTTACAGGGTATAATCAGCCCCAGCATTTT. Protein: CASSQVTGYNQPQHF.

The rearrangement links TRBV7-8 to TRBJ2-1; 9 positions agree with TRBD2. Germline trimming cut 0 bases from V and 4 bases from J; bases unmatched to any gene: 10. Germline V gene data show CDR1 as SGHVS and CDR2 as FQNEAQ. This CDR3 is built from 18 residues. CDR3 DNA: TGTGCCAGCAGCTTAGCGCTCGCGGGAGGGCTAACTTACAATGAGCAGTTCTTC. Its translation is CASSLALAGGLTYNEQFF.

V usage is TRBV12-2 and J usage is TRBJ2-1; the tabulated D call, TRBD2, remains unverified against the DNA. TRBV12-2 has pseudogene status. CDR3 size: 15 residues. The CDR3, as DNA: TGTGCAAGTCGACCCTCTAGCGGGAGGGCCGCTGAGCAGTTCTTC. It encodes CASRPSSGRAAEQFF.

The chain links TRBV19 to TRBJ2-1; 9 bases fit TRBD2. V lost 6 bases to trimming and J lost 0 bases; unmatched junction nucleotides: 6. The length of the CDR3 is 16 residues. CDR1 and CDR2 from the germline V gene are LNHDA and SQIVND (reference sequence). CDR3 sequence: CASRGSGRSSYNEQFF. The CDR3 bases are TGTGCCAGTAGAGGGAGCGGGAGGAGCTCCTACAATGAGCAGTTCTTC. The full variable domain, rest sourced from reference TRBV19 and TRBJ2-1, is DGGITQSPKYLFRKEGQNVTLSCEQNLNHDAMYWYRQDPGQGLRLIYYSQIVNDFQKGDIAEGYSVSREKKESFPLTVTSAQKNPTAFYLCASRGSGRSSYNEQFFGPGTRLTVL.

The chain couples TRBV5-6 to TRBJ1-5; TRBD1 might be the D (6 bases). V shed 4 bases and J shed 1 base, with 12 bases lying between them. The V gene's germline CDR1 is SGHDT and CDR2 YYEEEE. The CDR3 length is 15 residues. The CDR3: CASSLWGLSNQPQHF. Written as DNA, the CDR3 is TGTGCCAGCAGCCTGTGGGGGCTAAGCAATCAGCCCCAGCATTTT. The full variable domain, rest sourced from reference TRBV5-6 and TRBJ1-5, is DAGVTQSPTHLIKTRGQQVTLRCSPKSGHDTVSWYQQALGQGPQFIFQYYEEEERQRGNFPDRFSGHQFPNYSSELNVNALLLGDSALYLCASSLWGLSNQPQHFGDGTRLSIL.

The V gene is TRBV7-2, the J gene TRBJ2-7; a possible D gene is TRBD2 (6 bases). V gave up 2 bases and J gave up 6 bases, with 14 bases separating them. Germline loops: CDR1 SGHTA, CDR2 FQGNSA. This CDR3 is built from 14 residues. The CDR3 DNA reads TGTGCCAGCAGCTTAATGCGGGATCCGGGCGAGCAGTACTTC. Its protein product is CASSLMRDPGEQYF. The complete variable domain, with remaining parts taken from reference TRBV7-2 and TRBJ2-7, reads GAGVSQSPSNKVTEKGKDVELRCDPISGHTALYWYRQSLGQGLEFLIYFQGNSAPDKSGLPSDRFSAERTGGSVSTLTIQRTQQEDSAVYLCASSLMRDPGEQYFGPGTRLTVT.

The chain couples TRBV6-2 or TRBV6-3 to TRBJ1-5; the D gene is possibly TRBD1 (6 bases). Trimming took 4 bases from V and 4 from J, leaving 11 bases between them. The CDR3 has 14 residues. The germline V gene encodes CDR1 MNHEY and CDR2 SVGEGT. The CDR3 sequence is CASSSTGKNQPQHF. The DNA for the CDR3 is TGTGCCAGCAGTTCAACAGGGAAAAATCAGCCCCAGCATTTT.

The rearrangement joins TRBV19 to TRBJ2-1; no firm D call. The CDR3 runs to 15 residues. Trimming left V 6 bases short and J 4 bases short, with 16 bases between. The germline V gene encodes CDR1 LNHDA and CDR2 SQIVND (reference sequence). The CDR3 here is CASSPGHFRYNEQFF. CDR3 coding DNA: TGTGCCAGTAGCCCGGGTCACTTTAGATACAATGAGCAGTTCTTC.

This clone was counted a few times. The J gene is TRBJ1-1, the V gene TRBV21-1; the table names TRBD1, a call not compared with the DNA. TRBV21-1 is a listed pseudogene. The CDR3 sequence is 17 residues long. For the CDR3, the DNA is TGTGCCAGCAGCCATCCCCGACCCAGGGGGAGGAGCACTGAAGCTTTCTTT. It specifies CASSHPRPRGRSTEAFF.

CDR3: CASGLGATNEKLFF. The CDR3 DNA is TGTGCCTCAGGGTTGGGCGCAACTAATGAAAAACTGTTTTTT. The V call is TRBV7-9, the J call TRBJ1-4; TRBD1 is a possible D gene (5 bases). The V gene lost 11 bases and the J gene lost 0 bases, with 13 bases spanning the gap. The CDR3 is made up of 14 amino acids. The germline V gene has CDR1 SEHNR and CDR2 FQNEAQ (reference sequence).

The CDR3 is CASSLKLGQGAYEQYF. Written as DNA, the CDR3 is TGCGCCAGCAGCCTCAAACTAGGACAGGGAGCGTACGAGCAGTACTTC. The genes are TRBV4-3 and TRBJ2-7; TRBD1 aligns across 8 bases. CDR3 length equals 16 residues. CDR1 and CDR2 (germline): LGHNA, YSLEER. Trimming removed 4 bases from V and 4 bases from J; junction bases left unmatched: 12.

This clone was seen a handful of times. The CDR3 loop reads CASSPGTGTVGEQFF. The CDR3 DNA reads TGTGCCAGCAGCCCTGGGACAGGGACGGTCGGAGAGCAGTTCTTC. The chain links TRBV7-9 to TRBJ2-1; 9 bases line up with TRBD1. The CDR3 is made up of 15 amino acids. In germline, CDR1 is SEHNR, CDR2 FQNEAQ (reference sequence). V shed 5 bases, J shed 10 bases, and the junction held 12 bases outside the gene matches.

Only a few counts were recorded for this clone. V usage is TRBV4-2 and J usage is TRBJ2-7; D is perhaps TRBD2 (5 bases). The germline CDR1 and CDR2 sequences are LGHNA and YNFKEQ. The CDR3 covers 12 residues. The ends were cut back, 1 base at V and 6 bases at J, with 7 bases in the middle. CDR3 DNA sequence: TGTGCCAGCAGCCAAGGAAGCGGCGAGCAGTACTTC. Protein product: CASSQGSGEQYF.

J is TRBJ1-1 and V is TRBV25-1; the D gene is possibly TRBD1 (6 bases). Germline V CDR1 and CDR2: MGHDK, SYGVNS. V shed 3 bases and J shed 5 bases, with 16 bases lying between them. The CDR3 extends over 15 amino acids. CDR3 residues: CASSDPRQANTEAFF. DNA for the CDR3: TGTGCCAGCAGTGATCCCCGACAGGCGAATACTGAAGCTTTCTTT.

The chain uses TRBV19 and TRBJ1-2, with TRBD1 identical over 8 bases. The germline V gene encodes CDR1 LNHDA and CDR2 SQIVND (reference sequence). V lost 5 bases and J lost 4; bases outside the gene matches: 9. CDR3 length equals 15 residues. This CDR3 reads CASSQTQGAGYGYTF. The CDR3 bases are TGTGCCAGTAGTCAAACCCAGGGGGCGGGCTATGGCTACACCTTC.

The chain combines TRBV7-9 with TRBJ1-6, with TRBD1 matching 9 bases. CDR3 length: 15 amino acids. Looked up from germline, CDR1 is SEHNR and CDR2 is FQNEAQ (reference sequence). J lost 9 bases, V lost 3 bases, and 6 bases had no gene match. This CDR3 is CASSLGQGAISPLHF. In DNA form, the CDR3 reads TGTGCCAGCAGCTTGGGACAGGGCGCCATTTCACCCCTCCACTTT.

The gene calls are TRBV11-2 and TRBJ1-1; 9 nucleotides agree with TRBD1. J gave up 1 base and V 0 bases, and 15 bases lay outside the gene matches. The CDR3 covers 20 residues. The germline gives CDR1 SGHAT, CDR2 FQNNGV. Here the CDR3 reads CASSLEGVGIGTGPNTEAFF. The CDR3 DNA is TGTGCCAGCAGCTTAGAGGGAGTTGGTATCGGGACAGGGCCGAACACTGAAGCTTTCTTT.

The chain combines TRBV7-2 with TRBJ1-4, with D unclear. This CDR3 is 16 amino acids long. Germline V gene sequence: CDR1 SGHTA, CDR2 FQGNSA. V was cut by 0 bases and J by 8 bases, with 16 bases left in between. The CDR3 bases are TGTGCCAGCAGCTTAGCCCCATTTCGGACTGGGGAAAAACTGTTTTTT. This codes for CASSLAPFRTGEKLFF.

V gene TRBV24-1 combines with J gene TRBJ2-1; a weak D match, TRBD1 (5 bases). V lost 4 bases, J lost 0 bases, and 12 bases lay in between. The CDR3 length is 16 residues. Per the germline V gene, CDR1 is KGHDR and CDR2 is SFDVKD. The CDR3 DNA reads as TGTGCCACCAGTGAGACAGTAGGCCCCTCCTACAATGAGCAGTTCTTC. Its protein product is CATSETVGPSYNEQFF.

In its sample, this clone was seen once. The chain employs TRBV9 and TRBJ2-7; 11 nucleotides line up with TRBD1. Germline V CDR1 and CDR2: SGDLS, YYNGEE. The V gene end was trimmed by 2 bases and the J gene end by 4 bases; junction bases not matched to a gene: 5. This CDR3 comprises 15 residues. The CDR3, as DNA: TGTGCCAGCAGCGTGAGGACAGGGGGCCCATACGAGCAGTACTTC. Residues: CASSVRTGGPYEQYF.

The CDR3 DNA reads TGCGCCAGCAGCCTAGGGATGGTGGGACTAGCTTCCGCCTACGAGCAGTACTTC. It encodes CASSLGMVGLASAYEQYF. The chain is built from TRBV4-1 and TRBJ2-7, with 9 positions matching TRBD2. V lost 4 bases and J lost 2; bases outside the gene matches: 15. CDR1 is MGHRA and CDR2 is YSYEKL in the germline V gene. The CDR3 is 18 residues long.

The V and J genes are TRBV25-1 and TRBJ2-7; D may be TRBD2 (6 bases). The V and J ends lost 2 bases and 2 bases respectively, with 7 bases between them. The CDR3 consists of 13 residues. Germline assignment: CDR1 MGHDK and CDR2 SYGVNS. CDR3 in DNA: TGTGCCAGCAGTGAACCGGGGGCCTACGAGCAGTACTTC. It translates to CASSEPGAYEQYF.

Points on this clone: The germline gene is not matched at one end of the junction; a read error may be the cause. The V call is TRBV7-7, the J call TRBJ2-7, with D possibly being TRBD2 (6 bases). Germline CDR1 is SSHAT and CDR2 is FNYEAQ (reference sequence). The CDR3 covers 16 residues. The CDR3: CASSPDPTSKGGEQYF. In DNA form, the CDR3 reads TGTGCTAGCAGTCCCGATCCGACTAGTAAGGGTGGAGAGCAGTACTTC. The full variable domain, its missing parts supplied by reference TRBV7-7 and TRBJ2-7, is GAGVSQSPRYKVTKRGQDVTLRCDPISSHATLYWYQQALGQGPEFLTYFNYEAQPDKSGLPSDRFSAERPEGSISTLTIQRTEQRDSAMYRCASSPDPTSKGGEQYFGPGTRLTVT.